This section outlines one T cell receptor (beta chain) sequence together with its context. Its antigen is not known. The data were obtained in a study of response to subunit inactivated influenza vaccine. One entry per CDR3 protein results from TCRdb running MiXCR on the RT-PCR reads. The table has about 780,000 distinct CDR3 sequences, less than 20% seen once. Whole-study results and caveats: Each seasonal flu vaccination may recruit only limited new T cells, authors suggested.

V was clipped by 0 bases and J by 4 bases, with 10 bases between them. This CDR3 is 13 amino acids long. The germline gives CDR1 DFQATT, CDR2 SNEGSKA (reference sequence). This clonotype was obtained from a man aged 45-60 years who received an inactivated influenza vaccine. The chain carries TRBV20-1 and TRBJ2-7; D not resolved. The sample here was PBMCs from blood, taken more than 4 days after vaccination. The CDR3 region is CSARDGIVYEQYF. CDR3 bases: TGCAGTGCTAGAGATGGAATAGTGTACGAGCAGTACTTC.